A few counts support the clone carrying this T cell receptor beta chain. The entry originates in a study of T cells in Graves' hyperthyroidism and ophthalmopathy. Deletions cut 4 bases from V and 3 bases from J, with 8 bases between. The V gene's germline CDR1 is SQVTM and CDR2 ANQGSEA. CDR3 size: 12 residues. TCR beta CDR3 regions were amplified from RNA transcripts. The TCR CDR3 was amplified in a first-round RT-PCR using the HTBI primer set. TCRdb processed the multiplex PCR reads anew with MiXCR; each CDR3 protein has one entry. This table has nearly 750,000 distinct CDR3 sequences, just over 35% appearing once.

The sample consisted of blood. The sequence was collected from a woman between 40 and 50 years old with Graves' hyperthyroidism. This chain connects TRBV29-1 to TRBJ2-3; D remains ambiguous. This chain's CDR3 is CSVVEATDTQYF. Here the CDR3 DNA reads TGCAGCGTTGTAGAAGCTACAGATACGCAGTATTTT.